This entry lists 17 T cell receptor beta chains sequenced from one sample in a study of T-cell memory formation after mild COVID-19. From the 5' RACE reads, TCRdb called clonotypes with MiXCR, one entry per CDR3 protein. The table records 50,000 to 70,000 distinct CDR3 sequences, 12% of them present only once. The specimen sequenced was PBMCs or a T cell subset sorted from them (not recorded which). These receptors all come from a man aged 18 to 29 who had mild COVID-19 (a few samples of this study predate the infection). Cell type and time point are not known.

DNA of the CDR3: TGTGCCAGCAGTTATTTGGAACAGCCCCAGCATTTT. It translates to CASSYLEQPQHF. The chain recombines TRBV7-2 with TRBJ1-5, with D hard to call. Trimming took off 6 bases at V and 7 bases at J, with 10 bases between the two ends. The CDR3 is made up of 12 amino acids. Germline V gives CDR1 SGHTA, CDR2 FQGNSA.

The V gene is TRBV6-1, the J gene TRBJ2-4; D is unclear. The CDR3 spans 13 residues. Germline lookup yields CDR1 MNHNS and CDR2 SASEGT. Trimming shortened V by 5 bases and J by 7 bases, and 12 bases separated the two germline ends. CDR3 nucleotide sequence: TGTGCCAGCAGTCTCCGGCTGTGGAACATTCAGTACTTC. It encodes CASSLRLWNIQYF.

This clonotype is medium-sized (0.01 to 0.1%) by share. This chain links TRBV20-1 with TRBJ2-1, with TRBD2 matching 11 bases. The CDR3 sequence is 15 residues long. In germline, CDR1 is DFQATT, CDR2 SNEGSKA (reference sequence). J lost 8 bases, V lost 5 bases, and 11 bases had no gene match. The CDR3 is CSALLAGGLSHEQFF. The CDR3 nucleotides are TGCAGTGCTCTCCTAGCGGGGGGACTAAGTCATGAGCAGTTCTTC.

J is TRBJ2-2 and V is TRBV29-1; D is undetermined. The germline V and J ends were trimmed by 4 bases and 2 bases, with 11 bases remaining between them. The CDR3 is 14 amino acids. Germline-derived CDR1 and CDR2 are SQVTM and ANQGSEA. CDR3 DNA: TGCAGCGTTGGTTGGCAGGCTAACACCGGGGAGCTGTTTTTT. Translation gives CSVGWQANTGELFF.

The chain is built from TRBV10-2 and TRBJ2-2; D uncertain. The germline CDR1 and CDR2 sequences are WSHSY and SAAADI. Between the trimmed V and J ends, which lost 2 bases and 0 bases, there was a span of 4 bases. The CDR3 has 14 amino acids. The CDR3 nucleotides are TGCGCCAGCAGTGAGAGGTCGAACACCGGGGAGCTGTTTTTT. Translated: CASSERSNTGELFF.

This clonotype was detected ten times or more. V usage is TRBV6-5 and J usage is TRBJ2-7, with unresolved D. The germline gives CDR1 MNHEY, CDR2 SVGAGI. Trimming removed 0 bases from V and 4 bases from J, with 10 bases in between. The CDR3 is made up of 14 amino acids. CDR3 in DNA: TGTGCCAGCAGTTACTCGAAATTTAGGTACGAGCAGTACTTC. Translating gives CASSYSKFRYEQYF.

This clonotype has only a few counts. This chain joins TRBV4-3 and TRBJ2-5, with a possible D match to TRBD1 (6 bases). V was clipped by 4 bases and J by 5 bases, with 14 bases between them. Germline V gene lookup returns CDR1 LGHNA and CDR2 YSLEER. The CDR3 has 14 residues. CDR3 nucleotide sequence: TGCGCCAGCAGCCTATTCCAGGGGTGGGAGACCCAGTACTTC. Its protein product is CASSLFQGWETQYF.

The V call is TRBV9, the J call TRBJ2-5; TRBD2 matches 8 bases. Per the germline V gene, CDR1 is SGDLS and CDR2 is YYNGEE. The CDR3 loop spans 15 amino acids. The V and J ends lost 0 bases and 0 bases, in that order; junction bases with no gene match: 1. CDR3 sequence reads: CASSVAAGDQETQYF. The CDR3 DNA is TGTGCCAGCAGCGTAGCAGCGGGGGACCAAGAGACCCAGTACTTC.

This clonotype was counted only a few times. This sequence joins TRBV20-1 and TRBJ2-5; D gene uncertain. Germline assignment: CDR1 DFQATT and CDR2 SNEGSKA (reference sequence). V dropped 5 bases and J dropped 3 bases, with 13 bases sitting between them. CDR3 size: 13 residues. CDR3 DNA: TGCAGTGCTTACAAGGACCAGGAAGAGACCCAGTACTTC. Its protein is CSAYKDQEETQYF.

The sample holds many counts of this clonotype. This chain links TRBV2 with TRBJ2-1; 16 bases line up with TRBD2. V shed 9 bases, J shed 4 bases, and the junction held 0 bases outside the gene matches. The CDR3 is 14 residues long. Germline V gene sequence: CDR1 SNHLY, CDR2 FYNNEI. For the CDR3, the DNA is TGTGCCAGGGGACTAGCGGGGGGGTACAATGAGCAGTTCTTC. This gives the protein CARGLAGGYNEQFF.

A few counts support this clonotype. The chain is built from TRBV6-2 or TRBV6-3 and TRBJ2-5; the D gene could be TRBD1 or TRBD2 (5 bases each). The CDR3 contains 12 residues. Germline CDR1 reads MNHEY; CDR2 reads SVGEGT. Trimming took 11 bases from V and 7 from J, leaving 17 bases between them. CDR3 region: CAATGADGTQYF. In nucleotides, the CDR3 is TGTGCCGCCACCGGGGCCGACGGGACCCAGTACTTC.

The chain has TRBV5-4 and TRBJ2-2; D possibly corresponds to TRBD2 (6 bases). Germline V lookup: CDR1 SGHNT, CDR2 YYREEE (reference sequence). The CDR3 length is 15 residues. V dropped 0 bases and J dropped 3 bases, with 9 bases sitting between them. The CDR3 sequence: CASSLGGAHTGELFF. CDR3 coding DNA: TGTGCCAGCAGCTTGGGCGGGGCTCACACCGGGGAGCTGTTTTTT.

This clonotype has a handful of counts. This chain connects TRBV7-2 to TRBJ2-1; perhaps D is TRBD1 or TRBD2 (6 bases each). The CDR3 runs to 17 residues. The germline V and J ends were trimmed by 2 bases and 2 bases, with 16 bases remaining between them. Per the germline V gene, CDR1 is SGHTA and CDR2 is FQGNSA. CDR3 sequence: CASSLSSRGRTYNEQFF. The DNA of the CDR3 is TGTGCCAGCAGCTTATCGTCGAGGGGGAGGACCTACAATGAGCAGTTCTTC.

The CDR3 DNA reads TGTGCCAGCAGATTACAGGGGATGGGCACTGAAGCTTTCTTT. Its protein product is CASRLQGMGTEAFF. The V gene is TRBV6-5, the J gene TRBJ1-1; 7 bases line up with TRBD1. Germline V CDR1 and CDR2: MNHEY, SVGAGI. This CDR3 has 14 residues. V lost 6 bases to trimming and J lost 4 bases; unmatched junction nucleotides: 8.

This sequence joins TRBV30 and TRBJ2-7, with 10 bases identical to TRBD2. J lost 7 bases, V lost 5 bases, and 11 bases had no gene match. Germline V lookup: CDR1 GTSNPN, CDR2 SVGIG (reference sequence). CDR3 length: 14 residues. The CDR3 DNA follows: TGTGCCTGGGAGAGCGGGGGGGCCGGTGAGGAGCAGTACTTC. Protein product: CAWESGGAGEEQYF.

This clonotype came up many times. This chain connects TRBV24-1 to TRBJ2-1; TRBD1 is a possible D gene (7 bases). Germline CDR1 KGHDR, CDR2 SFDVKD. CDR3 size: 14 residues. Trimming shortened V by 5 bases and J by 8 bases, and 15 bases separated the two germline ends. The CDR3 DNA is TGTGCCACCAGTGGGCAGGGGGGCCGGTATGAGCAGTTCTTC. This encodes CATSGQGGRYEQFF.

The rearrangement joins TRBV5-1 to TRBJ2-5; 14 positions match TRBD2. This CDR3 comprises 19 residues. CDR1 and CDR2 from the germline V gene are SGHRS and YFSETQ. After removal of 5 bases from V and 4 bases from J, the junction contained 16 bases not matched to a gene. CDR3 protein: CASRPGLAGDGPHLETQYF. CDR3 nucleotides: TGCGCCAGCAGGCCGGGACTAGCGGGGGACGGCCCGCATTTAGAGACCCAGTACTTC.